The present T cell receptor (beta chain) was sequenced within a study of beta chain features in type 1 diabetes. Notes on the study in general: All four CD4+ subsets of Type 1 diabetes patients contained TCRB CDR3s that were moderately but significantly shorter. Comparison showed that naive, central memory and Treg TCRB repertoires appeared more similar among patients than among healthy donors. Shorter templates may be favored by PCR, equally so in patients and controls.

Reverse transcription of all isolated RNA meant that expressed TCRB transcripts were sequenced. This table comes from immunoSEQ multiplex PCR, and its TCRdb copy is limited to in-frame clones, with some not included. In the table there are 330,000 or so clones, roughly 12% of which are singletons. Only a few counts were recorded for this clone. Its cognate antigen is unknown. The clonotype was recovered from a woman younger than 35 with type 1 diabetes. Sequencing used naive CD4+ T cells from blood.

This CDR3 is CSVASGARGYEQYF. DNA of the CDR3: TGCAGCGTCGCAAGCGGGGCGAGAGGGTACGAGCAGTACTTC. This chain connects TRBV29-1 to TRBJ2-7, with 7 bases aligning to TRBD2. The CDR3 is 14 residues long. Germline CDR1 and CDR2: SQVTM and ANQGSEA. After removal of 6 bases from V and 4 bases from J, the junction contained 12 bases not matched to a gene.